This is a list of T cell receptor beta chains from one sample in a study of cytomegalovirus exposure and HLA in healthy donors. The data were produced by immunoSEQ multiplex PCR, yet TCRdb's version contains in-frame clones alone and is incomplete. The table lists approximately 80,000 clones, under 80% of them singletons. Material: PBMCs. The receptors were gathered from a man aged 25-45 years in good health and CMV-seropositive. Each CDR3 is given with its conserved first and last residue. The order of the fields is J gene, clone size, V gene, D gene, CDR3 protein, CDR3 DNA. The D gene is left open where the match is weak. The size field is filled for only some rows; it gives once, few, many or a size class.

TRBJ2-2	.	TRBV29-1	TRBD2	CSVSPPAGVSTGELFF	TGCAGCGTTTCCCCCCCAGCGGGAGTAAGCACCGGGGAGCTGTTTTTT
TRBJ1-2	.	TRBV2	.	CASSGDTYGYTF	TGTGCCAGCAGTGGGGACACCTATGGCTACACCTTC
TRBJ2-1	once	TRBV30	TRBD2	CAWSGTSGSSYNEQFF	TGTGCCTGGAGTGGGACTAGCGGGTCCTCCTACAATGAGCAGTTCTTC
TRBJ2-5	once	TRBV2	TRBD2	CASGRGDQETQYF	TGTGCCAGCGGTCGGGGGGACCAAGAGACCCAGTACTTC
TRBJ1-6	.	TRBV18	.	CASSPRGRGADSPLHF	TGTGCCAGCTCACCCCGCGGCAGGGGCGCTGATTCACCCCTCCACTTT
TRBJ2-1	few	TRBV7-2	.	CASSLSKGSGDEQFF	TGTGCCAGCAGCTTAAGTAAGGGGTCAGGCGATGAGCAGTTCTTC
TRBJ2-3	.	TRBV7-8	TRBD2	CASTSPPRTSGASTDTQYF	TGTGCCAGCACATCTCCCCCAAGGACTAGCGGGGCTAGCACAGATACGCAGTATTTT
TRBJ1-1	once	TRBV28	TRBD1	CASHPGGSFHTEAFF	TGTGCCAGCCATCCAGGGGGTAGTTTTCACACTGAAGCTTTCTTT
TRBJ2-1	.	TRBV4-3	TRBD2	CASSQDTSAYNEQFF	TGCGCCAGCAGCCAAGATACTAGCGCTTACAATGAGCAGTTCTTC
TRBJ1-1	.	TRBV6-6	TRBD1	CASTLQGGTEAFF	TGTGCCAGCACTTTACAGGGGGGGACTGAAGCTTTCTTT
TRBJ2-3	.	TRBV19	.	CASSMRTANTDTQYF	TGTGCCAGTAGTATGAGGACTGCTAACACAGATACGCAGTATTTT
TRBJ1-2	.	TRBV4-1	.	CASSQDPGDTPYGYTF	TGCGCCAGCAGCCAAGATCCGGGGGATACCCCCTATGGCTACACCTTC
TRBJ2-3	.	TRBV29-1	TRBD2	CSVRGTSASDTQYF	TGCAGCGTGCGCGGGACTAGCGCGTCAGATACGCAGTATTTT
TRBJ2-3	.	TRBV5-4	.	CASSSVGVAHTDTQYF	TGTGCCAGCAGCTCGGTCGGGGTAGCGCACACAGATACGCAGTATTTT
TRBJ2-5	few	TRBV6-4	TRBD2	CASSETSGGIETQYF	TGTGCCAGCAGTGAGACTAGCGGGGGGATTGAGACCCAGTACTTC
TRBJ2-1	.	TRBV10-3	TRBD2	CAIKGTSGTYNEQFF	TGTGCCATCAAAGGGACTAGCGGGACCTACAATGAGCAGTTCTTC
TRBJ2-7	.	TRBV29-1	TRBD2	CSVGTSGSSYEQYF	TGCAGCGTAGGGACTAGCGGGAGTTCCTACGAGCAGTACTTC
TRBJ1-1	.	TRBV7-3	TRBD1	CASSFRQGPNTEAFF	TGTGCCAGCAGCTTCCGACAGGGGCCGAACACTGAAGCTTTCTTT
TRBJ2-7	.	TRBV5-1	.	CASSYRQDYEQYF	TGCGCCAGCAGCTATAGACAGGACTACGAGCAGTACTTC
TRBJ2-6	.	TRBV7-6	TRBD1	CASSLGQGLAGANVLTF	TGTGCCAGCAGCCTAGGACAGGGCCTCGCCGGGGCCAACGTCCTGACTTTC
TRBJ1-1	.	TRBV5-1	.	CASSDSLGTEAFF	TGCGCCAGCAGCGACAGTTTGGGCACTGAAGCTTTCTTT
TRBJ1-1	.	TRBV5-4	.	CASSLALRDTEAFF	TGTGCCAGCAGCTTGGCATTACGGGACACTGAAGCTTTCTTT
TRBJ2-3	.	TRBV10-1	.	CASSESPEDTQYF	TGCGCCAGCAGTGAGTCGCCCGAGGATACGCAGTATTTT
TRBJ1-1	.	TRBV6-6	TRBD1	CASRTGFTEAFF	TGTGCCAGCAGGACAGGGTTCACTGAAGCTTTCTTT
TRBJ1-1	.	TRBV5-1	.	CASSPAGGYTEAFF	TGCGCCAGCAGCCCCGCGGGGGGTTACACTGAAGCTTTCTTT
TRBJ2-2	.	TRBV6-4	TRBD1	CASRGDRGPENTGELFF	TGTGCCAGCAGAGGGGACAGGGGGCCTGAGAACACCGGGGAGCTGTTTTTT
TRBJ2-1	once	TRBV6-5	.	CASSYIRGRSFIEQFF	TGTGCCAGCAGTTATATCAGGGGACGGTCCTTCATTGAGCAGTTCTTC
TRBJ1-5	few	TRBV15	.	CATRRDRGSQPQHF	TGTGCCACCAGGAGAGACCGGGGGTCTCAGCCCCAGCATTTT
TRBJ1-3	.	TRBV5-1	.	CASSLSTAGNTIYF	TGCGCCAGCAGCTTGTCTACAGCTGGAAACACCATATATTTT
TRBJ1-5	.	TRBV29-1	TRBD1	CSGSTGGSNQPQHF	TGCAGCGGGTCGACAGGGGGTAGCAATCAGCCCCAGCATTTT
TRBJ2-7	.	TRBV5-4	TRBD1	CASSPGTNTGAEQYF	TGTGCCAGCAGCCCCGGGACCAACACAGGGGCCGAGCAGTACTTC
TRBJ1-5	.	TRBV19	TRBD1	CASRQGVWNQPQHF	TGTGCCAGTAGGCAGGGGGTCTGGAATCAGCCCCAGCATTTT
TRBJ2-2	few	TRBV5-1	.	CASSFNSNTGELFF	TGCGCCAGCAGCTTCAACTCGAACACCGGGGAGCTGTTTTTT
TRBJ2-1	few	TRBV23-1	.	CASSSGAVPINEQFF	TGCGCCAGCAGCTCAGGGGCAGTTCCCATCAATGAGCAGTTCTTC
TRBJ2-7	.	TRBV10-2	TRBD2	CASSLAGKTDEQYF	TGCGCCAGCAGCCTAGCGGGCAAAACGGACGAGCAGTACTTC
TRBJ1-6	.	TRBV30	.	CAWSVGRGNSPLHF	TGTGCCTGGAGTGTAGGGCGGGGGAATTCACCCCTCCACTTT
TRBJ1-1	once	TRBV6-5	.	CASSPPGGRLAEAFF	TGTGCCAGCAGCCCCCCTGGGGGGAGGTTAGCTGAAGCTTTCTTT
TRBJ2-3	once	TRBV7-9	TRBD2	CAIPRGLAGIQDTQYF	TGTGCCATCCCAAGGGGGCTAGCGGGAATTCAAGATACGCAGTATTTT
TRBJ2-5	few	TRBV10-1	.	CASSDSAPPDVQTQYF	TGCGCCAGCAGTGACAGCGCGCCCCCCGACGTACAGACCCAGTACTTC
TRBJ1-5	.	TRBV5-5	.	CASSFNGGGNQPQHF	TGTGCCAGCAGCTTTAACGGGGGGGGCAATCAGCCCCAGCATTTT
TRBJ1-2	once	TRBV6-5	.	CASSYTPGNGYTF	TGTGCCAGCAGTTACACCCCTGGCAATGGCTACACCTTC
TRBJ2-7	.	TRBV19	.	CASSIQGYRVYEQYF	TGTGCCAGTAGTATACAGGGGTATCGGGTCTACGAGCAGTACTTC
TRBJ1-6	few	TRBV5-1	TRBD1	CASSSDRGRSPLHF	TGCGCCAGCAGCTCGGACAGGGGAAGATCACCCCTCCACTTT
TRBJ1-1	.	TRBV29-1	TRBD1	CSVRWTGVDTEAFF	TGCAGCGTTCGTTGGACAGGGGTGGACACTGAAGCTTTCTTT
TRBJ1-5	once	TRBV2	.	CASCAELRDTYSNQPQNF	TGTGCCAGCTGCGCCGAGCTCCGGGACACTTATAGCAATCAGCCCCAGAATTTT
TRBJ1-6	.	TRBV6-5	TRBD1	CASSRWTGGGSPLHF	TGTGCCAGCAGTCGATGGACAGGGGGAGGATCACCCCTCCACTTT
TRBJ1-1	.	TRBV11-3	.	CASSFGAAENTEAFF	TGTGCCAGCAGCTTTGGTGCGGCCGAGAACACTGAAGCTTTCTTT
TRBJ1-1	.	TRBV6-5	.	CASKPRRGNTEAFF	TGTGCCAGCAAACCTCGGAGGGGAAACACTGAAGCTTTCTTT
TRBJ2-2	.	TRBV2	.	CAFEPGEKDTGELFF	TGTGCCTTCGAACCGGGGGAGAAGGACACCGGGGAGCTGTTTTTT
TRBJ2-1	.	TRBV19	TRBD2	CATERGLAGGLNEQFF	TGTGCCACCGAACGGGGGCTAGCGGGGGGGCTCAATGAGCAGTTCTTC
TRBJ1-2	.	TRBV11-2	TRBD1	CASSADRDIYGYTF	TGTGCCAGCAGCGCGGACAGGGACATCTATGGCTACACCTTC
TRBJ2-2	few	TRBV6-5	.	CASSLNEGATGELFF	TGTGCCAGCAGCCTAAATGAGGGAGCCACCGGGGAGCTGTTTTTT
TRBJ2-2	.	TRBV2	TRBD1	CASSSQGTTGELFF	TGTGCCAGCAGTTCACAGGGGACCACCGGGGAGCTGTTTTTT
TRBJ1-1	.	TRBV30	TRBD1	CAWRLQGAEAEAFF	TGTGCCTGGAGGCTACAGGGGGCAGAAGCTGAAGCTTTCTTT
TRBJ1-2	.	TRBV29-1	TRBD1	CSTGGRGYTF	TGCAGTACAGGGGGACGTGGCTACACCTTC